This T cell receptor (beta chain) was sequenced during a study of Tregs in tolerant kidney transplant recipients. In the study overall: A roughly 3-day belatacept mixed lymphocyte reaction, sometimes plus 5-day graft donor restimulation, preceded CD4+CD25+CD127- sorting.

Measured with immunoSEQ multiplex PCR; TCRdb has only the in-frame clones, and not every one. The sample yields 35,000 to 50,000 clones, nearly 97% seen once. Regarding the study as a whole: Findings come from small patient numbers and require larger validation. Biological reproducibility was not directly addressed in this study.

Germline loops: CDR1 MGHRA, CDR2 YSYEKL. J lost 3 bases, V lost 6 bases, and 4 bases had no gene match. The CDR3 totals 16 residues. A note on this clone: The target antigen is unknown.

The receptor was isolated from a human donor in good health. Material: Tregs from blood cultured with allogeneic cells. The chain combines TRBV4-1 with TRBJ2-2; 13 positions agree with TRBD2. The CDR3 coding sequence is TGCGCCAGCAGACAGGGACTAGCGGGGTACACCGGGGAGCTGTTTTTT. Its protein product is CASRQGLAGYTGELFF.